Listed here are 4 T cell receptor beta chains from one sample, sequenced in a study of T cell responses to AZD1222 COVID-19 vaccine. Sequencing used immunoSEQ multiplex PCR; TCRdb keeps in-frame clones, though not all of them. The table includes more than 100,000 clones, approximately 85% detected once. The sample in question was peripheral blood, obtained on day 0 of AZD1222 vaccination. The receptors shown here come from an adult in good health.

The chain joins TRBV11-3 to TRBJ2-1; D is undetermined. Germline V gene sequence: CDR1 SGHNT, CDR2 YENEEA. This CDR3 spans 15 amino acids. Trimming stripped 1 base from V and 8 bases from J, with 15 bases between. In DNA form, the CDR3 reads TGTGCCAGCAGCTTAGGGACGCTACGAGAGGATGAGCAGTTCTTC. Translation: CASSLGTLREDEQFF.

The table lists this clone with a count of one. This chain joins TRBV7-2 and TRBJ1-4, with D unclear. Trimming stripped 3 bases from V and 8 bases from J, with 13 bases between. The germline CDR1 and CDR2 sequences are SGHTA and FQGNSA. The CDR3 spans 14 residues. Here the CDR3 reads CASSFTSSEEKLFF. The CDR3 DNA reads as TGTGCCAGCAGCTTCACATCGTCGGAGGAAAAACTGTTTTTT.

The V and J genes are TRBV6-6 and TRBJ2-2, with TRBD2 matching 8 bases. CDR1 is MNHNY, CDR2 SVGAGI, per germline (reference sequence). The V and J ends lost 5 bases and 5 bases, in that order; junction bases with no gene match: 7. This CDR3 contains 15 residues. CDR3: CASSELAGRTGELFF. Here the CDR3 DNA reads TGTGCCAGCAGTGAGTTAGCGGGAAGGACCGGGGAGCTGTTTTTT.

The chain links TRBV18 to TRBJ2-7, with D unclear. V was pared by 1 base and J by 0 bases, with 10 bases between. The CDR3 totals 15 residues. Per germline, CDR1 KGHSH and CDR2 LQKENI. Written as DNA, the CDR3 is TGTGCCAGCTCACCACGGTCGGGTTACTCCTACGAGCAGTACTTC. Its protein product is CASSPRSGYSYEQYF. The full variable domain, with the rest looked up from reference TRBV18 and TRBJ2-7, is NAGVMQNPRHLVRRRGQEARLRCSPMKGHSHVYWYRQLPEEGLKFMVYLQKENIIDESGMPKERFSAEFPKEGPSILRIQQVVRGDSAAYFCASSPRSGYSYEQYFGPGTRLTVT.